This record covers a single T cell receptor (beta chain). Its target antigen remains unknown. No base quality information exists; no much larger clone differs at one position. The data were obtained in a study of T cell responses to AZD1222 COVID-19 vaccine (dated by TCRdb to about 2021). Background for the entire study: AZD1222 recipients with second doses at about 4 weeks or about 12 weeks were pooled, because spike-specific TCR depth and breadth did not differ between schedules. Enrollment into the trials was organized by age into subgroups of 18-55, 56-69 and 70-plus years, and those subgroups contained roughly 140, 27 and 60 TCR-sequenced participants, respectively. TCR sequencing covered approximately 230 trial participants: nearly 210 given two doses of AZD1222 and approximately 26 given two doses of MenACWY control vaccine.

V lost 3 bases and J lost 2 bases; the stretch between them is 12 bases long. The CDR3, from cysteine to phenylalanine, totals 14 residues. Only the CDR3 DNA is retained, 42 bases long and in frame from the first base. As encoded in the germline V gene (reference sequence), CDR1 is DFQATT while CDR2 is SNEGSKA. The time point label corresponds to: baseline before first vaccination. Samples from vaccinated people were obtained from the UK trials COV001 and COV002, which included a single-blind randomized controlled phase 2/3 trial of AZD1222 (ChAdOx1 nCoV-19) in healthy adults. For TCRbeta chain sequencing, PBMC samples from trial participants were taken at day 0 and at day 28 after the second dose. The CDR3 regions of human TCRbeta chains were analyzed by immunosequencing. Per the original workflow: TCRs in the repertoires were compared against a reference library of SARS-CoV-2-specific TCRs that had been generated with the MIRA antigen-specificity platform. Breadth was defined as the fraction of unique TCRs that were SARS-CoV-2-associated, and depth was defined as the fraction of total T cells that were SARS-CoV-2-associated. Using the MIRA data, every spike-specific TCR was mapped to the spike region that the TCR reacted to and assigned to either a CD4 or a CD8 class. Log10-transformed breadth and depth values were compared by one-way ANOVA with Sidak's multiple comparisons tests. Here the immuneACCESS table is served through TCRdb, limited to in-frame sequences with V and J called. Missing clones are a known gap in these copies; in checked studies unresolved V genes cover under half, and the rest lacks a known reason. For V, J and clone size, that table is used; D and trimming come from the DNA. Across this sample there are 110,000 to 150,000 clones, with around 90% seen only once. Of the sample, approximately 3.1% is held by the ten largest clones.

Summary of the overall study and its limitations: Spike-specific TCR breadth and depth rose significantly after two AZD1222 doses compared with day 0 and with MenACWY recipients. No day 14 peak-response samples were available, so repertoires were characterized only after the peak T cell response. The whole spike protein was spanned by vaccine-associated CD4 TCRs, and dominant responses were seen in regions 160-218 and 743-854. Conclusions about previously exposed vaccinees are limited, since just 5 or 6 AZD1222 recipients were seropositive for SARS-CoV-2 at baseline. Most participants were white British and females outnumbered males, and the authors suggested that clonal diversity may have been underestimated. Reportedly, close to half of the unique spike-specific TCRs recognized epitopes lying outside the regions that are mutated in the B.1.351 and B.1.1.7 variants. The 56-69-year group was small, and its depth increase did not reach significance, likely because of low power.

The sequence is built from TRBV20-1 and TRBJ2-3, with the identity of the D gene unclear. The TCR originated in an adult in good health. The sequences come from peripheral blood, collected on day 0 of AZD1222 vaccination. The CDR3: CSASGQSTTDTQYF. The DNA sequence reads TGCAGTGCTAGTGGCCAGTCCACCACAGATACGCAGTATTTT.